The entry that follows covers one TCR beta chain sequence. Authors' data handling: Reference gene primer amplification gave nucleated cell count estimates. This table comes from immunoSEQ multiplex PCR, and its TCRdb copy is limited to in-frame clones, with some not included. V and J calls and clone size are copied from that table; D and trimming were computed from the DNA. The data contain under 300,000 clones, 85% to 90% of them singletons. This specimen belongs to a study of blood T cell repertoires in COVID-19. The wider study: Spain, Italy and the United States supplied samples that represented acute and convalescent COVID-19. Nucleic acid was either cDNA or gDNA, and it came from T cells, B-cell-depleted T cells, or PBMCs.

The Seattle patients, enrolled during active infection, were followed longitudinally. Per germline, CDR1 SGHNT and CDR2 YYREEE (reference sequence). This CDR3 is built from 17 residues. Trimming left V 4 bases short and J 2 bases short, with 16 bases between. V and J are TRBV5-4 and TRBJ2-6; the D gene is possibly TRBD2 (5 bases). The material sequenced was peripheral blood. The sequence derives from a woman aged 60-75 years with COVID-19, enrolled during active disease. The chain's CDR3 is CASSPTKDVAGANVLTF. CDR3 coding DNA: TGTGCCAGCAGCCCGACTAAGGACGTAGCTGGGGCCAACGTCCTGACTTTC.